This is a list of T cell receptor beta chains from one sample in a study of OX40 agonist ivuxolimab in advanced cancers. Assay: immunoSEQ multiplex PCR; the TCRdb copy retains only in-frame clones and omits some. The sample includes tens of thousands of clones, 93% seen only once; the top ten take about 6.6%. The material was CD4+ or CD8+ T cells sorted from blood, obtained in a trial of the OX40 agonist ivuxolimab. The receptor set was obtained from an adult with an advanced solid tumor such as melanoma, head and neck, liver or kidney cancer. Both conserved end residues are part of each CDR3. The order of the fields is clone size, J gene, V gene, D gene, CDR3 protein, CDR3 DNA. D genes are given only for firm matches. Where a row states a size, it is once, few, many or the class of an expanded clone; other rows omit it.

. | TRBJ1-1 | TRBV11-2 | TRBD1 | CASSLGQGAGAFF | TGTGCCAGCAGCCTAGGACAGGGGGCAGGGGCTTTCTTT
. | TRBJ2-3 | TRBV4-1 | TRBD2 | CASSQDEASGTIPFTDTQYF | TGCGCCAGCAGCCAAGATGAGGCTAGCGGGACGATCCCCTTCACAGATACGCAGTATTTT
. | TRBJ1-3 | TRBV15 | . | CATNERGASGNTIYF | TGTGCCACCAACGAGCGGGGAGCCTCTGGAAACACCATATATTTT
. | TRBJ2-1 | TRBV7-2 | TRBD2 | CASSLSGRYEQFF | TGTGCCAGCAGCCTTAGCGGGAGATATGAGCAGTTCTTC
. | TRBJ1-2 | TRBV19 | . | CASSMGGDGYTF | TGTGCCAGTAGTATGGGTGGGGATGGCTACACCTTC
once | TRBJ1-1 | TRBV25-1 | . | CASSPPDRREAFF | TGTGCCAGCAGTCCCCCGGACCGAAGAGAAGCTTTCTTT
. | TRBJ2-1 | TRBV27 | . | CASSFSTYLSNEQFF | TGTGCCAGCAGTTTCTCCACTTACCTTTCCAATGAGCAGTTCTTC
. | TRBJ2-7 | TRBV5-5 | TRBD2 | CASSLALAGYEQYF | TGTGCCAGCAGCTTGGCCCTAGCGGGATACGAGCAGTACTTC
. | TRBJ1-1 | TRBV4-3 | . | CASSQSETGRTEAFF | TGCGCCAGCAGCCAATCGGAAACTGGAAGGACTGAAGCTTTCTTT
. | TRBJ2-1 | TRBV7-9 | TRBD2 | CASSLPGLAGNEQFF | TGTGCCAGCAGCTTACCGGGACTAGCGGGCAATGAGCAGTTCTTC
. | TRBJ1-5 | TRBV25-1 | . | CASSGEGQPQHF | TGTGCCAGCAGTGGTGAGGGTCAGCCCCAGCATTTT
few | TRBJ1-5 | TRBV6-5 | . | CASSYGYNQPQHF | TGTGCCAGCAGTTACGGTTACAATCAGCCCCAGCATTTT
once | TRBJ2-7 | TRBV2 | . | CASSADFPSSYEQYF | TGTGCCAGCAGTGCCGACTTCCCCAGCTCCTACGAGCAGTACTTC
. | TRBJ2-3 | TRBV10-2 | . | CASSGIGPPDTQYF | TGCGCCAGCAGTGGTATTGGGCCCCCAGATACGCAGTATTTT
. | TRBJ2-1 | TRBV5-1 | . | CASSLAVAGNEQFF | TGCGCCAGCAGCTTGGCCGTAGCAGGCAATGAGCAGTTCTTC
. | TRBJ1-2 | TRBV27 | . | CASSLGTEVHYGYTF | TGTGCCAGCAGTTTGGGAACTGAGGTTCACTATGGCTACACCTTC
. | TRBJ1-1 | TRBV5-1 | . | CASSLRVLSEAFF | TGCGCCAGCAGCTTGAGGGTTTTGTCTGAAGCTTTCTTT
. | TRBJ1-6 | TRBV5-1 | TRBD1 | CASSLGDRGNSPLHF | TGCGCCAGCAGCTTGGGGGACAGGGGGAATTCACCCCTCCACTTT
. | TRBJ2-1 | TRBV7-2 | TRBD1 | CASSSPTGFEQFF | TGTGCCAGCAGCTCACCGACAGGGTTTGAGCAGTTCTTC
. | TRBJ1-1 | TRBV10-1 | . | CASNDRFDTEAFF | TGCGCCAGCAATGACAGGTTTGACACTGAAGCTTTCTTT
few | TRBJ1-2 | TRBV12-5 | . | CASGLYVRWGYTF | TGTGCTAGTGGTTTGTACGTCAGGTGGGGCTACACCTTC
. | TRBJ2-5 | TRBV6-1 | TRBD1 | CASSSLGQGWETQYF | TGTGCCAGCAGCTCCCTGGGACAGGGCTGGGAGACCCAGTACTTC
. | TRBJ1-2 | TRBV27 | . | CATKSGARGYTF | TGTGCCACCAAATCGGGGGCGCGTGGCTACACCTTC
. | TRBJ2-5 | TRBV20-1 | . | CSAQNQETQYF | TGCAGTGCTCAGAACCAAGAGACCCAGTACTTC
. | TRBJ2-7 | TRBV6-5 | . | CASSLGSSYEQYF | TGTGCCAGCAGTCTCGGGAGCTCCTACGAGCAGTACTTC
. | TRBJ2-1 | TRBV7-8 | . | CASSPPRGALYNEQFF | TGTGCCAGCAGCCCCCCCCGAGGGGCTCTCTACAATGAGCAGTTCTTC
once | TRBJ2-1 | TRBV11-2 | . | CASSVGQISEQFF | TGTGCCAGCAGCGTTGGACAAATCAGTGAGCAGTTCTTC
. | TRBJ1-5 | TRBV28 | . | CASSPPAGQQPQHF | TGTGCCAGCAGCCCTCCAGCAGGGCAACAGCCCCAGCATTTT
. | TRBJ2-7 | TRBV19 | TRBD1 | CASSITTGGYEQYF | TGTGCCAGTAGTATTACAACAGGGGGATACGAGCAGTACTTC
. | TRBJ2-2 | TRBV6-5 | TRBD2 | CASTSGGVAGELFF | TGTGCCAGCACCTCTGGGGGGGTCGCCGGGGAGCTGTTTTTT
. | TRBJ2-3 | TRBV7-6 | . | CASSLLKRTDTQYF | TGTGCCAGCAGCTTGCTGAAACGCACAGATACGCAGTATTTT
. | TRBJ1-5 | TRBV15 | . | CATSRDSNSNQPQHF | TGTGCCACCAGCAGGGACAGTAATAGCAATCAGCCCCAGCATTTT
. | TRBJ2-5 | TRBV5-1 | TRBD1 | CASSSRDSDQETQYF | TGCGCCAGCAGCTCCCGGGACAGTGATCAAGAGACCCAGTACTTC
. | TRBJ1-4 | TRBV19 | . | CASSIGLMLGEEKLFF | TGTGCCAGTAGTATAGGCCTTATGTTGGGCGAAGAAAAACTGTTTTTT
. | TRBJ2-7 | TRBV27 | . | CASSLRGGPYEQYF | TGTGCCAGCAGTTTACGGGGTGGTCCCTACGAGCAGTACTTC
once | TRBJ2-7 | TRBV7-6 | . | CASSLVQGNYEQYF | TGTGCCAGCAGCTTAGTTCAGGGGAACTACGAGCAGTACTTC
. | TRBJ1-2 | TRBV11-2 | . | CASSFTGSGYTF | TGTGCCAGCAGCTTTACAGGGTCTGGCTACACCTTC
. | TRBJ2-6 | TRBV10-2 | . | CASSPVGSGANVLTF | TGCGCCAGCAGTCCCGTCGGCTCTGGGGCCAACGTCCTGACTTTC
. | TRBJ1-1 | TRBV7-2 | . | CASSHGGYMNTEAFF | TGTGCCAGCAGCCATGGGGGGTACATGAACACTGAAGCTTTCTTT
. | TRBJ2-7 | TRBV25-1 | TRBD2 | CASSESSGTYSYEQYF | TGTGCCAGCAGTGAGTCTAGCGGTACCTACTCCTACGAGCAGTACTTC
once | TRBJ2-7 | TRBV28 | TRBD1 | CASSPRGQDYEQYF | TGTGCCAGCAGCCCGCGTGGACAGGACTACGAGCAGTACTTC
once | TRBJ1-2 | TRBV5-5 | . | CASSYPGRMLEATF | TGTGCCAGCAGCTACCCGGGACGGATGTTAGAAGCCACCTTC
. | TRBJ2-3 | TRBV11-2 | . | CASSLGRGLTDTQYF | TGTGCCAGCAGCTTAGGCAGGGGTTTGACAGATACGCAGTATTTT
. | TRBJ2-1 | TRBV14 | TRBD2 | CASSLSGSWNEQFF | TGTGCCAGCAGCCTGAGCGGGAGTTGGAATGAGCAGTTCTTC